One sample yielded the 21 T cell receptor beta chains listed below, sequenced in a study of T cells in Graves' hyperthyroidism and ophthalmopathy. RNA transcripts yielded amplified TCR beta CDR3 regions. HTBI primers were used for first-round RT-PCR of the TCR CDR3. TCRdb redid the calling of the multiplex PCR reads with MiXCR, one entry per CDR3 protein. The sample records 700,000 or so distinct CDR3 sequences, approximately 14% being singletons. The specimen sequenced was blood. The receptors originated from a woman aged 45 to 65 with Graves' ophthalmopathy.

This clonotype was seen ten or more times. V usage is TRBV20-1 and J usage is TRBJ2-1, with a weak D call TRBD2 (6 bases). The CDR3 is 13 residues long. V gave up 5 bases and J gave up 6 bases, with 14 bases separating them. Germline assignment: CDR1 DFQATT and CDR2 SNEGSKA (reference sequence). The CDR3 bases are TGCAGTGCTCCACGGGAGTACGGCAATGAGCAGTTCTTC. Its translation: CSAPREYGNEQFF.

The chain recombines TRBV19 with TRBJ2-1; D may correspond to TRBD1 or TRBD2 (5 bases each). The CDR3 totals 12 residues. The V end was cut by 7 bases, the J end by 9 bases, with 13 bases between. Germline CDR1 and CDR2: LNHDA and SQIVND (reference sequence). CDR3 region: CASNQGGGEQFF. The CDR3, as DNA: TGTGCCAGTAACCAAGGTGGGGGTGAGCAGTTCTTC.

Of note for this clonotype: A much larger clone lies a single base off, so this may be a read error. The chain links TRBV2 to TRBJ2-1; possibly TRBD2 for D (6 bases). The germline V and J ends were trimmed by 6 bases and 2 bases, with 14 bases remaining between them. CDR1 and CDR2 from the germline V gene are SNHLY and FYNNEI. The length of the CDR3 is 15 residues. CDR3 protein: CASSTDGSPYNEQFF. For the CDR3, the DNA is TGTGCCAGCAGCACAGACGGGAGCCCCTACAATGAGCAGTTCTTC.

This clonotype was found many times. This chain connects TRBV3-1 to TRBJ1-1; tentative D call: TRBD1 (5 bases). The CDR3 is 15 amino acids. Germline lookup yields CDR1 LGHDT and CDR2 YNNKEL (reference sequence). Trimming cost V 1 base and J 5 bases, with 14 bases left between them. CDR3 DNA: TGTGCCAGCAGCCAAGGGCAGGGCGGGTGGACTGAAGCTTTCTTT. It translates to CASSQGQGGWTEAFF.

This clonotype was detected ten times or more. CDR3 DNA sequence: TGTGCCAGCAGTGAAAGTCAGGGGGCCGACGAGCAGTACTTC. Protein: CASSESQGADEQYF. The V call is TRBV2, the J call TRBJ2-7, with TRBD1 matching over 8 bases. The germline CDR1 and CDR2 sequences are SNHLY and FYNNEI. V dropped 2 bases and J dropped 5; count of bases not matched to a gene: 5. The CDR3 loop spans 14 amino acids.

This clonotype was counted a few times. The V and J genes are TRBV7-9 and TRBJ2-5; 9 nucleotides line up with TRBD2. V shed 4 bases, J shed 4 bases, and the junction held 10 bases outside the gene matches. Germline V gives CDR1 SEHNR, CDR2 FQNEAQ (reference sequence). The CDR3 length is 16 residues. CDR3 loop: CASSSGTSNIPETQYF. In nucleotides, the CDR3 is TGTGCCAGCAGCTCCGGGACTAGCAATATCCCAGAGACCCAGTACTTC.

This clonotype showed up many times. The chain employs TRBV30 and TRBJ1-3, with D maybe TRBD1 (5 bases). Germline lookup yields CDR1 GTSNPN and CDR2 SVGIG (reference sequence). The CDR3 covers 12 residues. With 5 bases removed from V and 0 bases from J, the gap between germline ends came to 5 bases. In DNA form, the CDR3 reads TGTGCCTGGGGACACTCTGGAAACACCATATATTTT. It is translated as CAWGHSGNTIYF.

This clonotype has just a few counts. The rearrangement links TRBV20-1 to TRBJ2-3; D unresolved. Trimming left V 1 base short and J 2 bases short, with 7 bases between. The germline gives CDR1 DFQATT, CDR2 SNEGSKA (reference sequence). CDR3 length: 13 residues. The DNA for the CDR3 is TGCAGTGCTAGAGCCACTCACACAGATACGCAGTATTTT. Translating gives CSARATHTDTQYF.

The sample holds many counts of this clonotype. Here the CDR3 reads CASSLTPEISLTDTQYF. CDR3 bases: TGTGCCAGCAGCCTCACTCCGGAGATAAGCCTCACAGATACGCAGTATTTT. The V gene is TRBV7-3, the J gene TRBJ2-3, with no clear D. V was shortened by 5 bases and J by 2 bases, with 20 bases between the two germline ends. The germline V gene has CDR1 SGHTA and CDR2 FQGTGA. The CDR3 totals 17 residues.

In regard to this clonotype: With a much larger clone just one base away, this may be a read error. The rearrangement joins TRBV5-1 to TRBJ1-6; 7 bases are shared with TRBD1. The CDR3 has 15 residues. The V gene's germline CDR1 is SGHRS and CDR2 YFSETQ. CDR3 in amino acids: CASSRSGTENSPLYF. CDR3 bases: TGCGCCAGCAGCCGCTCCGGGACAGAGAATTCACCCCTCTACTTT.

In this sample, this clonotype turned up many times. The rearrangement joins TRBV28 to TRBJ1-2, with 8 bases that match TRBD1. Trimming at V came to 4 bases and at J to 6 bases, leaving 4 bases not matched to a gene. This CDR3 is built from 13 residues. The germline V gene has CDR1 MDHEN and CDR2 SYDVKM. CDR3 residues: CASSSGGANGYTF. The CDR3 DNA sequence: TGTGCCAGCAGTTCAGGGGGCGCGAATGGCTACACCTTC.

Ten or more counts support this clonotype. This chain links TRBV28 with TRBJ2-3; no reliable D call. The V end was cut by 4 bases, the J end by 1 base, with 12 bases between. The CDR3 has 15 residues. Germline loops: CDR1 MDHEN, CDR2 SYDVKM. The CDR3 here is CASSSASRRTDTQYF. The CDR3 region has the DNA TGTGCCAGCAGTTCAGCGTCCCGCCGCACAGATACGCAGTATTTT.

There are many counts of this clonotype. The chain's CDR3 is CASSEQGQGGETQYF. In DNA, the CDR3 is TGTGCCAGCAGCGAACAGGGACAGGGAGGGGAGACCCAGTACTTC. V gene TRBV7-9 combines with J gene TRBJ2-5, with 9 bases fitting TRBD1. CDR3 length equals 15 residues. Trimming took 5 bases from V and 5 from J; bases not matched to a gene: 9. Germline V gene data show CDR1 as SEHNR and CDR2 as FQNEAQ (reference sequence).

The V and J genes are TRBV27 and TRBJ1-5; no clear D. Germline V gene data show CDR1 as MNHEY and CDR2 as SMNVEV (reference sequence). The CDR3 has 14 residues. Trimming shortened V by 1 base and J by 3 bases, and 7 bases separated the two germline ends. CDR3 region: CASSLYPYNQPQHF. The CDR3 nucleotides read TGTGCCAGCAGTTTATACCCCTACAATCAGCCCCAGCATTTT.

This clonotype was detected only once. This may be a read error: a much more frequent sequence differs by one nucleotide. The rearrangement joins TRBV11-3 to TRBJ2-3; TRBD1 is a possible D gene (5 bases). Germline CDR1 is SGHNT and CDR2 is YENEEA. Between the trimmed V and J ends, which lost 5 bases and 5 bases, there was a span of 17 bases. This CDR3 has 15 residues. CDR3 nucleotides: TGTGCCAGCAGCGTAGGGGAACCGAGGAGAGATACGCAGTATTTT. It yields the protein CASSVGEPRRDTQYF.

This clonotype was counted at least ten times. The chain links TRBV28 to TRBJ1-2; a weak D match, TRBD1 (6 bases). Trimming left V 2 bases short and J 8 bases short, with 15 bases between. Germline lookup yields CDR1 MDHEN and CDR2 SYDVKM. The CDR3 sequence is 14 residues long. The CDR3 spells CASSLETGSWGYTF. The DNA of the CDR3 is TGTGCCAGCAGTTTAGAGACAGGATCGTGGGGCTACACCTTC.

This clonotype showed up many times. The chain recombines TRBV2 with TRBJ1-5; TRBD1 aligns across 7 bases. This CDR3 is 15 amino acids long. Unmatched junction bases numbered 5, after V lost 4 bases and J lost 2 bases. The germline gives CDR1 SNHLY, CDR2 FYNNEI. CDR3 DNA: TGTGCCAGCAGTGTAGGGCAGGGGGGCAATCAGCCCCAGCATTTT. It specifies CASSVGQGGNQPQHF.

This clonotype has only a few counts. V usage is TRBV19 and J usage is TRBJ1-2; possible D gene TRBD1, 5 bases. Germline assignment: CDR1 LNHDA and CDR2 SQIVND (reference sequence). This CDR3 contains 13 residues. V dropped 1 base and J dropped 3 bases, with 6 bases sitting between them. CDR3 nucleotides: TGTGCCAGTAGTATAGGGGGGGACTATGGCTACACCTTC. Protein product: CASSIGGDYGYTF.

This clonotype has more than one count but fewer than ten. CDR3 in DNA: TGCGCCAGCAGCCAAGGAGCACTGACTAACTATGGCTACACCTTC. Translated: CASSQGALTNYGYTF. The chain couples TRBV4-1 to TRBJ1-2; D uncertain. The CDR3 is made up of 15 amino acids. V lost 1 base and J lost 0, with 9 bases in between. Germline CDR1 and CDR2: MGHRA and YSYEKL.

The chain combines TRBV30 with TRBJ2-6; no reliable D call. CDR1 GTSNPN and CDR2 SVGIG come from the germline V gene (reference sequence). The ends were cut back, 0 bases at V and 0 bases at J, with 12 bases in the middle. CDR3 size: 17 residues. The CDR3 is CAWSVPYGNSGANVLTF. In DNA, the CDR3 is TGTGCCTGGAGTGTACCGTACGGAAACTCTGGGGCCAACGTCCTGACTTTC.

V usage is TRBV4-3 and J usage is TRBJ2-7; TRBD2 agrees at 9 bases. The CDR3 loop spans 15 amino acids. The trim removed 4 bases at V and 6 bases at J, leaving 10 bases unmatched. Germline assignment: CDR1 LGHNA and CDR2 YSLEER. DNA of the CDR3: TGCGCCAGCAGCCCCCGATCTAGCGGGATTCTCGAGCAGTACTTC. It codes for CASSPRSSGILEQYF.